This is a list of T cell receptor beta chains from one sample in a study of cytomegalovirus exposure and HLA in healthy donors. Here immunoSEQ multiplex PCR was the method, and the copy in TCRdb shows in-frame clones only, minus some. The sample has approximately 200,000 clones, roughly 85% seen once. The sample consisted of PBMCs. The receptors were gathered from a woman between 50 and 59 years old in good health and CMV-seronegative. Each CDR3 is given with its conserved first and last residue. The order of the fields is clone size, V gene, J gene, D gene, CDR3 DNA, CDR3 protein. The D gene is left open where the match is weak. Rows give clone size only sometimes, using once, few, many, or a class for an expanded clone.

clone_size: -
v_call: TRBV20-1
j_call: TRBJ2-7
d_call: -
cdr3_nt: TGCAGTGTCATCACCTACGAGCAGTACTTC
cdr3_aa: CSVITYEQYF

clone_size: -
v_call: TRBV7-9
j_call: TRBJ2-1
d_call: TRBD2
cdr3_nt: TGTGCCAGCAGCTTAGCTCGAATAGCGGGAGGTTCCTACAATGAGCAGTTCTTC
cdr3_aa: CASSLARIAGGSYNEQFF

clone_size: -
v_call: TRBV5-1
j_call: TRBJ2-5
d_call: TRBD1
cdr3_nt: TGCGCCAGCAGCCCCACAGGGGGAAGGGAAGAGACCCAGTACTTC
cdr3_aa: CASSPTGGREETQYF

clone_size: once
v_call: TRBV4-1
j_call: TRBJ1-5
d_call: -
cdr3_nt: TGCGCCAGCAGCCAAGTACAGGGTAAAAGCAATCAGCCCCAGCATTTT
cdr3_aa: CASSQVQGKSNQPQHF

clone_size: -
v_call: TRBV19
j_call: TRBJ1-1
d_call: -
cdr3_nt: TGTGCCAGTAGTATAGCAGGACAGAAGGTAAGCACTGAAGCTTTCTTT
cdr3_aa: CASSIAGQKVSTEAFF

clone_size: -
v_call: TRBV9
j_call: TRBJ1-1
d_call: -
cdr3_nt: TGTGCCAGCAGCCACGGGTGGGGGGGCAACACTGAAGCTTTCTTT
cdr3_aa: CASSHGWGGNTEAFF

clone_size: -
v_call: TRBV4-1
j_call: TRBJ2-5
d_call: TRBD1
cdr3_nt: TGCGCCAGCAGCCAAGGGAGAACAGGGGGGCAAGAGACCCAGTACTTC
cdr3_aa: CASSQGRTGGQETQYF

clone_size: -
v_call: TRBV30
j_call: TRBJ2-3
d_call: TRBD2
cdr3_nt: TGTGCCTGGAGTGTTAGCGGGGATACGCAGTATTTT
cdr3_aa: CAWSVSGDTQYF

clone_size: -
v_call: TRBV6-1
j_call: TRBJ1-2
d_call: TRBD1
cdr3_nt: TGTGCCAGCCAAAGACAGGGGCTGGATGGCTACACCTTC
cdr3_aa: CASQRQGLDGYTF

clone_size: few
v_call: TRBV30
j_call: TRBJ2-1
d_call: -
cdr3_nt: TGTGCCTGGAGTGCACCCCCATCCAGGGAATGGAATGAGCAGTTCTTC
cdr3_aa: CAWSAPPSREWNEQFF

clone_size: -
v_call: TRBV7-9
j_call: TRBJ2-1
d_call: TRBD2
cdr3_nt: TGTGCCAGCAGCTTATTAGCGGGAGGCAATGAGCAGTTCTTC
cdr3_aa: CASSLLAGGNEQFF

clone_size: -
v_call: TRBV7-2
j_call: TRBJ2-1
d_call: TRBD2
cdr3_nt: TGTGCCAGCAGCCTATCCGGGACTAGCGGGAGGAATGAGCAGTTCTTC
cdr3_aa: CASSLSGTSGRNEQFF

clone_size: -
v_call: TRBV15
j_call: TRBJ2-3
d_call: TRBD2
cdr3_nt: TGTGCCACTACCCTGGGACTAGCGGGATCTGATACGCAGTATTTT
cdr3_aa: CATTLGLAGSDTQYF

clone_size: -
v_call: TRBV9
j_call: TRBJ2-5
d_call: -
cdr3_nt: TGTGCCAGCAGCGTAGGTCCAGGGAATCTCCAAGAGACCCAGTACTTC
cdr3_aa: CASSVGPGNLQETQYF

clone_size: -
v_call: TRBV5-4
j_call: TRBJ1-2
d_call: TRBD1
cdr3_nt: TGTGCCAGCGCCCCGCCGGGACAGGAGTCCTTTGGCTACACCTTC
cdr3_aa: CASAPPGQESFGYTF

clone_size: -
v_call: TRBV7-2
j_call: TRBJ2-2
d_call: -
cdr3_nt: TGTGCCAGCAGCTTAAGCGTGAACACCGGGGAGCTGTTTTTT
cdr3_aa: CASSLSVNTGELFF

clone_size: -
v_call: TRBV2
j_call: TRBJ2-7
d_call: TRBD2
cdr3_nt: TGTGCCAGCACTGGACTAGCGGGACCCTACGAGCAGTACTTC
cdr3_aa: CASTGLAGPYEQYF

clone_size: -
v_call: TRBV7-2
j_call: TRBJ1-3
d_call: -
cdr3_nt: TGTGCCAGCAGCTCGACAGGTTCCTCTGGAAACACCATATATTTT
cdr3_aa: CASSSTGSSGNTIYF

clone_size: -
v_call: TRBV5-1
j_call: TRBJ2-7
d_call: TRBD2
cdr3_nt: TGCGCCAGCAGCTTCGTTGGCGGGAGGATCAACGAGCAGTACTTC
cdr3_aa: CASSFVGGRINEQYF

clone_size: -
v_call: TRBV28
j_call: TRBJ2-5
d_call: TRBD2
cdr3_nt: TGTGCCAGCAGTTTAGGCTCAACTAGCGGGGTTCAAGAGACCCAGTACTTC
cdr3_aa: CASSLGSTSGVQETQYF

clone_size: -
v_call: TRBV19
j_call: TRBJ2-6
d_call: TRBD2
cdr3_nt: TGTGCCAGTAGTATACTAGCGGGCCAAAGCTCTGGGGCCAACGTCCTGACTTTC
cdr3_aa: CASSILAGQSSGANVLTF

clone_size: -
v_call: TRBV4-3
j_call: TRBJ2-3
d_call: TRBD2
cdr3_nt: TGCGCCAGCAGCCAAGAAGCGGGGACGAATGGAACAGATACGCAGTATTTT
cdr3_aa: CASSQEAGTNGTDTQYF

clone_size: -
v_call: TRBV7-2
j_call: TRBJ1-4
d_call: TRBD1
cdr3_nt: TGTGCCAGCAGCCTCCAGGGGGCCGTGGAAAAACTGTTTTTT
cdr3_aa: CASSLQGAVEKLFF

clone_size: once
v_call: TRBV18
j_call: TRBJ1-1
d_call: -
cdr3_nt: TGTGCCAGCTCACGTGGGCCCATGAACACTGAAGCTTTCTTT
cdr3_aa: CASSRGPMNTEAFF

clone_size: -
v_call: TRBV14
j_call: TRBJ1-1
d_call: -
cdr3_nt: TGTGCCAGCAGCCGGGGGCACACTGAAGCTTTCTTT
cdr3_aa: CASSRGHTEAFF

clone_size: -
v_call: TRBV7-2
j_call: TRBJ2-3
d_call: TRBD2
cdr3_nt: TGTGCCAGCAGCCCCCGGACTAGCGGGAGTGATACGCAGTATTTT
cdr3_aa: CASSPRTSGSDTQYF

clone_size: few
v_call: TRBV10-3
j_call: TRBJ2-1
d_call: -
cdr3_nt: TGTGCCATCAGTGCCGGGACTAAGGGGGGCGGTGAGCAGTTCTTC
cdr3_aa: CAISAGTKGGGEQFF

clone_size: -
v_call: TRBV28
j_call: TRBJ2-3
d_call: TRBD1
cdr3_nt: TGTGCCAGCAGTTCCCCGAGGACAGGGGGCACAGATACGCAGTATTTT
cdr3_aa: CASSSPRTGGTDTQYF

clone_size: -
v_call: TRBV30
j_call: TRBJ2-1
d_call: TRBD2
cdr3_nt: TGTGCCTGGAGTGGAGCATGGACTAGCTCCTACAATGAGCAGTTCTTC
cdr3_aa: CAWSGAWTSSYNEQFF

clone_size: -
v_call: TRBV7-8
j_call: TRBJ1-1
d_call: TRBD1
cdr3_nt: TGTGCCAGCTCGACTTGGGGGGACAGGCCCACTGAAGCTTTCTTT
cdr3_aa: CASSTWGDRPTEAFF

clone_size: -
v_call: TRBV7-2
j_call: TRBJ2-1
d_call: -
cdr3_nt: TGTGCCAGCAGCTTAGCGCTTAATAGCGGTATCCAGTTCTTC
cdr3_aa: CASSLALNSGIQFF

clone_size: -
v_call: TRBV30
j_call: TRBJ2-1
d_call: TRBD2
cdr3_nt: TGTGCCTGGAGTTCCAGCGGGAGAACGTACAATGAGCAGTTCTTC
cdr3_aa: CAWSSSGRTYNEQFF

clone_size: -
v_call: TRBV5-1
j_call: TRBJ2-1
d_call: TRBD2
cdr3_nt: TGCGCCAGCAGCTTAAGAGCGGGAGGGATCTATGAGCAGTTCTTC
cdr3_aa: CASSLRAGGIYEQFF

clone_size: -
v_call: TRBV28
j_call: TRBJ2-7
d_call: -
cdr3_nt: TGTGCCAGCAGTTTATACGGCGGAGCCTACGAGCAGTACTTC
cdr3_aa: CASSLYGGAYEQYF

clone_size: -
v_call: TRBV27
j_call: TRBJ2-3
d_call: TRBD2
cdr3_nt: TGTGCCAGCTTTAAACTAGCGGGTGCTAGCACAGATACGCAGTATTTT
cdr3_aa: CASFKLAGASTDTQYF

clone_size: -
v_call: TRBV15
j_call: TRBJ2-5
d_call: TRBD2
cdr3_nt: TGTGCCACCAGTGGAGGGGGTTTTACTAGCGGGAGCGGAAAGACCCAGTACTTC
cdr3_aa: CATSGGGFTSGSGKTQYF

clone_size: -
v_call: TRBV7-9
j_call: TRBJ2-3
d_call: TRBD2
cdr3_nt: TGTGCCAGCAGCTCCCCGGGAGGGGATACGCAGTATTTT
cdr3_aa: CASSSPGGDTQYF

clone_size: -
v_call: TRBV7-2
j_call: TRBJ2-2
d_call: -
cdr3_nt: TGTGCCAGCAGCTTAGCCCCTCACAACGCCGGGGAGCTGTTTTTT
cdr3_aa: CASSLAPHNAGELFF

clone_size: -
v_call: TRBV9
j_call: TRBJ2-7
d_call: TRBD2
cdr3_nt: TGTGCCAGCAGCGGAGGACTAGCGGGATATCCTTACGAGCAGTACTTC
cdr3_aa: CASSGGLAGYPYEQYF

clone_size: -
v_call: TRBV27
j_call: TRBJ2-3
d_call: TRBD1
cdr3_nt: TGTGCCAGCAGTTCACAGGGGGCTAGCACAGATACGCAGTATTTT
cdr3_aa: CASSSQGASTDTQYF

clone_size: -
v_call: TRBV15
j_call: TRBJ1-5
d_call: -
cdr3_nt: TGTGCCACCAGCGGAAGCGGAGGGCTCCAGCCCCAGCATTTT
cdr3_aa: CATSGSGGLQPQHF

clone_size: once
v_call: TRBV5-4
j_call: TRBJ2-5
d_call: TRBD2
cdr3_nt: TGTGCCAGCAGCCCCGGGACTAAGCAAGAGACCCAGTACTTC
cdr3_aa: CASSPGTKQETQYF